This T cell receptor (beta chain) appears in the sequencing data of a study of T cells in Graves' hyperthyroidism and ophthalmopathy. Amplification targeted TCR beta CDR3 regions from RNA transcripts. Researchers ran a first-round RT-PCR on the TCR CDR3 using the HTBI primer set. TCRdb recomputed calls from the multiplex PCR reads with MiXCR, one row per CDR3 protein. The top ten hold 2.5% to 4% of the sample, which has about 600,000 distinct CDR3 sequences, 15% to 20% seen once. V was cut by 2 bases and J by 8 bases, with 16 bases left in between. This CDR3 comprises 15 residues. The sample taken for sequencing was blood. The chain has TRBV12-3 or TRBV12-4 and TRBJ2-1, with D tentatively TRBD2 (6 bases). This TCR derives from a woman aged 40 to 50 with Graves' ophthalmopathy. CDR3: CASSLIKPSGDEQFF. The CDR3 nucleotides are TGTGCCAGCAGTTTAATTAAACCTTCGGGGGATGAGCAGTTCTTC.